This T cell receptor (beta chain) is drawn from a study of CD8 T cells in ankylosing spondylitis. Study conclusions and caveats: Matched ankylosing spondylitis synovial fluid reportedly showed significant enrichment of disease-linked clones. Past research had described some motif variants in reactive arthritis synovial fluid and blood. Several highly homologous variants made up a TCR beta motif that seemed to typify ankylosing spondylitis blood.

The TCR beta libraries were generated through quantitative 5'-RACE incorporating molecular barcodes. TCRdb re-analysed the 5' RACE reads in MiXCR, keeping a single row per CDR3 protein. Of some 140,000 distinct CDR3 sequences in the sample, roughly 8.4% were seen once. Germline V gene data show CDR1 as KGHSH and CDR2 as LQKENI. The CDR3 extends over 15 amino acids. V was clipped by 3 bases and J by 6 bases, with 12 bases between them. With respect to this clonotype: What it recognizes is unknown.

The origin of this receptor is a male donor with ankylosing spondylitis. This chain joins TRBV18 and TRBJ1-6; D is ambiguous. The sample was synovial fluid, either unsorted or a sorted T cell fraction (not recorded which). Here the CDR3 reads CASSPSAALNSPLHF. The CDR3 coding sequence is TGTGCCAGCTCACCTTCGGCCGCTCTTAATTCACCCCTCCACTTT.